This T cell receptor (beta chain) originates from a study of T cells in Graves' hyperthyroidism and ophthalmopathy. TCR beta CDR3 sequences were amplified from RNA transcripts. Initially, a first-round RT-PCR of the TCR CDR3 employed the HTBI primer set. TCRdb reanalysed the multiplex PCR reads using MiXCR and keeps one entry per CDR3 protein. This sample has 250,000 to 400,000 distinct CDR3 sequences, with around 13% found just once. This clonotype appeared a few times. Its antigen is undetermined. Study-level results: Among clonotypes expanded in thyroid above 0.001, most were also found in blood. The model's output predicted ophthalmopathy at a median of about 6.5 months prior to onset.

Ophthalmopathy cases scored 3 or more on the Clinical Activity Score and 4 or more on NOSPECS grade, with duration below 3 months. Uncontrolled infection, other autoimmune disease, pregnancy or lactation barred patients from enrollment. Trimming took off 3 bases at V and 4 bases at J, with 18 bases between the two ends. This CDR3 contains 16 residues. CDR1 SGHKS and CDR2 YYEKEE come from the germline V gene (reference sequence). Sample: blood. The chain is built from TRBV5-5 and TRBJ2-3, with D possibly matching TRBD2 (5 bases). The source is a woman aged 40 to 50 with Graves' ophthalmopathy. The CDR3: CASSSGLERWADTQYF. The CDR3 DNA sequence: TGTGCCAGCAGCTCCGGACTCGAAAGGTGGGCAGATACGCAGTATTTT.